The sequence of this TCR beta chain was determined in a study of vaccination and CD4 T cells after COVID-19. Overall study findings and caveats: Median counts of SARS-CoV-2-reactive clonotypes increased from roughly 21 to 40; this difference was not significant.

The Oncomine TCR Beta short-read assay sequenced DNA from cultured CD4+ T cells. TCRdb re-called the PCR reads through MiXCR, storing one row per CDR3 protein. Of roughly 14,000 distinct CDR3 sequences listed, approximately 71% are singletons. The CDR3 runs 13 residues. After removal of 6 bases from V and 7 bases from J, the junction contained 7 bases not matched to a gene. The germline V gene has CDR1 DFQATT and CDR2 SNEGSKA (reference sequence). On this clonotype itself: The target antigen is unknown.

Treatment indicated: approximately nine-day PBMC culture with coronavirus spike peptide pools or control peptides (ViraFEST assay). Days 3 and 7 saw half the medium swapped for fresh IL-2 medium. The gene calls are TRBV20-1 and TRBJ2-7, with 12 bases that match TRBD1. This TCR was sampled from a human donor who had recovered from COVID-19. Source material: CD4+ T cells from blood, cultured in vitro. Here the CDR3 reads CSAGTGGVREQYF. As DNA, the CDR3 is TGCAGTGCGGGGACAGGGGGCGTGCGGGAGCAGTACTTC.